One sample yielded the 28 T cell receptor beta chains listed below, sequenced in a study of T cells in Graves' hyperthyroidism and ophthalmopathy. Researchers amplified the TCR beta CDR3 regions from RNA transcripts. Initially, a first-round RT-PCR of the TCR CDR3 employed the HTBI primer set. Via MiXCR, TCRdb re-called the multiplex PCR reads, giving one row per CDR3 protein. This sample has around 690,000 distinct CDR3 sequences, with around 16% found just once. Sequencing was done on a sample of blood. These receptor sequences come from a man aged 45-65 years with Graves' hyperthyroidism.

This clonotype was recorded many times. This chain connects TRBV12-3 or TRBV12-4 to TRBJ2-5, with TRBD2 as a possible D gene (6 bases). Trimming took off 6 bases at V and 5 bases at J, with 13 bases between the two ends. The CDR3 contains 13 residues. The CDR3 region has the DNA TGTGCCAGCAGCACCGACGGAGGGGAGACCCAGTACTTC. It translates to CASSTDGGETQYF.

There are many counts of this clonotype. V is TRBV29-1 and J is TRBJ2-5; the D gene is possibly TRBD2 (5 bases). Germline V lookup: CDR1 SQVTM, CDR2 ANQGSEA. The CDR3 spans 14 residues. The ends were cut back, 1 base at V and 5 bases at J, with 14 bases in the middle. Here the CDR3 DNA reads TGCAGCGTTGAAGGGGATTGGGAGAGGGAGACCCAGTACTTC. Residues: CSVEGDWERETQYF.

This clonotype has a count of ten or more. V usage is TRBV28 and J usage is TRBJ2-5; D is uncertain. Trimming pared 1 base from V and 7 bases from J, leaving 4 bases between. Germline V lookup: CDR1 MDHEN, CDR2 SYDVKM. The CDR3 length is 11 residues. The CDR3 bases are TGTGCCAGCAGTTTATTCGGGACCCAGTACTTC. Encoded protein: CASSLFGTQYF.

J is TRBJ2-3 and V is TRBV2; 8 bases align to TRBD1. J gave up 5 bases and V 7 bases, and 8 bases lay outside the gene matches. Germline CDR1 and CDR2: SNHLY and FYNNEI. CDR3 size: 14 residues. The CDR3 sequence: CASIPGTGLDTQYF. The CDR3 region has the DNA TGTGCCAGCATCCCTGGGACAGGCCTAGATACGCAGTATTTT.

In this sample, this clonotype turned up many times. The chain employs TRBV6-1 and TRBJ1-1; D not certain. Germline lookup yields CDR1 MNHNS and CDR2 SASEGT. The CDR3 covers 14 residues. Trimming removed 6 bases at V and 3 bases at J, with 14 bases between. The CDR3 DNA reads as TGTGCCAGCAGCCGAAGCCTTATGGACACTGAAGCTTTCTTT. The encoded protein is CASSRSLMDTEAFF.

The CDR3 DNA sequence: TGTGCCAGCAGTGAATTCCGTCTTGGGATGAGCACAGATACGCAGTATTTT. This sequence encodes CASSEFRLGMSTDTQYF. The chain has TRBV2 and TRBJ2-3; the D is unclear. This CDR3 spans 17 amino acids. V shed 2 bases and J shed 0 bases, with 15 bases lying between them. CDR1 is SNHLY and CDR2 is FYNNEI in the germline V gene.

This chain joins TRBV4-3 and TRBJ1-2; no firm D call. The CDR3 spans 16 residues. The germline CDR1 and CDR2 sequences are LGHNA and YSLEER. The V and J ends lost 0 bases and 2 bases respectively, with 13 bases between them. This CDR3 reads CASSQDRRGRNYGYTF. The CDR3, as DNA: TGCGCCAGCAGCCAAGATCGGAGAGGCCGGAACTATGGCTACACCTTC.

This clonotype was found many times. The chain employs TRBV27 and TRBJ2-1; possible D gene TRBD1, 6 bases. Trimming took off 5 bases at V and 8 bases at J, with 16 bases between the two ends. Germline V gene lookup returns CDR1 MNHEY and CDR2 SMNVEV (reference sequence). CDR3 length equals 14 residues. The CDR3 sequence is CASSILDRLDEQFF. CDR3 in DNA: TGTGCCAGCAGTATTCTAGACAGGTTGGATGAGCAGTTCTTC.

This clonotype was counted at least ten times. V and J are TRBV20-1 and TRBJ2-3; possible D gene TRBD2, 6 bases. CDR3 length equals 12 residues. The V gene's germline CDR1 is DFQATT and CDR2 SNEGSKA (reference sequence). The CDR3, as DNA: TGCAGACCAGGGACTTACACAGATACGCAGTATTTT. Translation gives CRPGTYTDTQYF.

There are a few counts of this clonotype. The chain couples TRBV19 to TRBJ2-6; D unclear. Trimming removed 6 bases at V and 4 bases at J, with 10 bases between. This CDR3 region has 14 residues. Germline V gives CDR1 LNHDA, CDR2 SQIVND (reference sequence). The CDR3 loop reads CASRATLGANVLTF. DNA for the CDR3: TGTGCCAGTAGAGCGACACTCGGGGCCAACGTCCTGACTTTC.

This chain uses TRBV5-1 with TRBJ2-5; D perhaps matches TRBD2 (5 bases). The CDR3 has 13 residues. Trimming cost V 4 bases and J 5 bases, with 12 bases left between them. Looked up from germline, CDR1 is SGHRS and CDR2 is YFSETQ. The CDR3 DNA reads TGCGCCAGCAGCATGGACTGGGAGGAGACCCAGTACTTC. Its translation: CASSMDWEETQYF.

The chain employs TRBV11-2 and TRBJ2-3; 8 nucleotides match TRBD2. V lost 5 bases and J lost 4; bases outside the gene matches: 8. The germline CDR1 and CDR2 sequences are SGHAT and FQNNGV. The CDR3 runs 15 residues. The CDR3, as DNA: TGTGCCAGCAGCAAGCGGGAGAACCGGGCAGATACGCAGTATTTT. The encoded protein is CASSKRENRADTQYF.

This clonotype was seen more than once but under ten times. The CDR3 spells CATSRDMGGNSPLHF. CDR3 DNA sequence: TGTGCCACCAGCAGAGATATGGGGGGTAATTCACCCCTCCACTTT. The chain links TRBV15 to TRBJ1-6; D perhaps matches TRBD1 (5 bases). The CDR3 contains 15 residues. V lost 0 bases and J 6 bases, leaving 9 bases between the germline ends. CDR1 LNHNV and CDR2 YYDKDF come from the germline V gene (reference sequence).

In this sample, this clonotype turned up many times. The chain recombines TRBV2 with TRBJ2-3; 11 bases map to TRBD2. CDR1 is SNHLY and CDR2 is FYNNEI in the germline V gene. CDR3 length: 15 residues. V gave up 6 bases and J gave up 2 bases; unmatched junction bases: 4. The CDR3 DNA sequence: TGTGCCAGCAGCCAGGGACTAGCGGACACAGATACGCAGTATTTT. Its protein is CASSQGLADTDTQYF.

This clonotype was observed many times. V is TRBV12-3 or TRBV12-4 and J is TRBJ2-2; perhaps TRBD1 as D (5 bases). The CDR3 length is 16 residues. V lost 2 bases and J lost 0, with 10 bases in between. CDR3 bases: TGTGCCAGCAGTTTATTGGCAGGGACGAACACCGGGGAGCTGTTTTTT. Its protein product is CASSLLAGTNTGELFF.

CDR3 bases: TGCGCCAGCAGCCAAGGAAGCGGACTAGCGGGAGAACCGTTGAACGAGCAGTACTTC. Amino acid sequence: CASSQGSGLAGEPLNEQYF. The J gene is TRBJ2-7, the V gene TRBV4-1, with 13 bases aligning to TRBD2. Losses at the gene ends were 1 base for V and 5 bases for J; bases not matched to a gene: 14. The CDR3 sequence is 19 residues long. Germline CDR1 MGHRA, CDR2 YSYEKL.

Note on this clonotype: A junction boundary mismatches the germline segment, possibly from a read error. The J gene is TRBJ1-6, the V gene TRBV14; 9 bases agree with TRBD1. Germline V lookup: CDR1 SGHDN, CDR2 FVKESK. The CDR3 sequence is 16 residues long. The CDR3 loop is CASSQEGQGYTSPLHF. As DNA, the CDR3 is TGTGCCAGCAGCCAGGAGGGACAGGGTTATACTTCACCCCTCCACTTT.

V gene TRBV5-1 combines with J gene TRBJ2-7; D is ambiguous. The length of the CDR3 is 14 residues. The germline V gene has CDR1 SGHRS and CDR2 YFSETQ. The V and J ends lost 4 bases and 0 bases respectively, with 11 bases between them. This CDR3 is CASSLQISSYEQYF. DNA of the CDR3: TGCGCCAGCAGCCTGCAGATAAGCTCCTACGAGCAGTACTTC. Together with reference TRBV5-1 and TRBJ2-7, the CDR3 gives the full variable domain: KAGVTQTPRYLIKTRGQQVTLSCSPISGHRSVSWYQQTPGQGLQFLFEYFSETQRNKGNFPGRFSGRQFSNSRSEMNVSTLELGDSALYLCASSLQISSYEQYFGPGTRLTVT.

In this sample, this clonotype turned up many times. This chain links TRBV28 with TRBJ2-3; 10 nucleotides line up with TRBD2. Germline CDR1 and CDR2: MDHEN and SYDVKM. The trim removed 6 bases at V and 1 base at J, leaving 7 bases unmatched. The CDR3 spans 16 residues. The CDR3 protein is CASSPIAGGGTDTQYF. The CDR3 DNA reads TGTGCCAGCAGCCCCATAGCGGGAGGAGGCACAGATACGCAGTATTTT.

The chain carries TRBV19 and TRBJ1-1; TRBD1 agrees at 9 bases. Losses at the gene ends were 0 bases for V and 1 base for J; bases not matched to a gene: 3. Per the germline V gene, CDR1 is LNHDA and CDR2 is SQIVND (reference sequence). CDR3 length: 16 amino acids. CDR3 DNA: TGTGCCAGTAGTATAGATTTGACAGGGGGGAACACTGAAGCTTTCTTT. It is translated as CASSIDLTGGNTEAFF.

This clonotype was detected ten times or more. J is TRBJ2-1 and V is TRBV24-1; 10 nucleotides agree with TRBD1. Germline trimming cut 5 bases from V and 6 bases from J; bases unmatched to any gene: 9. CDR1 and CDR2 from the germline V gene are KGHDR and SFDVKD. This CDR3 is built from 16 residues. The CDR3: CATSGPPWTGGNEQFF. The DNA for the CDR3 is TGTGCCACCAGTGGTCCCCCCTGGACAGGGGGCAATGAGCAGTTCTTC.

There are many counts of this clonotype. The junction differs from germline at one of its ends, possibly a read error. The chain is built from TRBV7-7 and TRBJ2-6, with a tentative D call TRBD1 (6 bases). The CDR3 is 16 residues long. Germline V gene data show CDR1 as SSHAT and CDR2 as FNYEAQ (reference sequence). The DNA of the CDR3 is TGTGCTAGCAGGCCTTCACAGGGTCCTGGGGCCAACGTCCTGACTTTC. It is translated as CASRPSQGPGANVLTF.

This clonotype was recorded many times. The rearrangement links TRBV7-2 to TRBJ2-5, with D possibly matching TRBD2 (6 bases). Trimming shortened V by 4 bases and J by 3 bases, and 15 bases separated the two germline ends. Germline V gene data show CDR1 as SGHTA and CDR2 as FQGNSA. The CDR3 runs 15 residues. In DNA form, the CDR3 reads TGTGCCAGCAGCTCCGGCGCTATAGCGGAAGAGACCCAGTACTTC. This gives the protein CASSSGAIAEETQYF.

On this clonotype itself: This sequence may be a read error, since a much larger clone differs from it by one base. The J gene is TRBJ2-2, the V gene TRBV5-1; D gene uncertain. The CDR3 loop spans 16 amino acids. Trimming removed 0 bases at V and 3 bases at J, with 12 bases between. Looked up from germline, CDR1 is SGHRS and CDR2 is YFSETQ. The chain's CDR3 is CASSLVAGPDTGELFF. The CDR3 DNA reads as TGCGCCAGCAGCTTGGTGGCAGGCCCGGACACCGGGGAGCTGTTTTTT.

The table lists this clonotype with a few counts. The chain couples TRBV19 to TRBJ1-2; 9 bases align to TRBD1. The CDR3 spans 13 residues. Germline-derived CDR1 and CDR2 are LNHDA and SQIVND (reference sequence). Trimming at V came to 7 bases and at J to 5 bases, leaving 5 bases not matched to a gene. The CDR3 here is CASISDRGYGYTF. The CDR3 nucleotides read TGTGCCAGTATTTCAGACAGGGGGTATGGCTACACCTTC.

This clonotype was observed many times. The rearrangement joins TRBV30 to TRBJ2-7; 14 bases map to TRBD2. The junction had 3 bases not matched to a gene; V was cut back by 2 bases and J by 3 bases. This CDR3 region has 15 residues. Germline values: CDR1 GTSNPN, CDR2 SVGIG (reference sequence). CDR3 bases: TGTGCCTGGAGTTGGACTAGCGGGAGGAACTACGAGCAGTACTTC. This translates into CAWSWTSGRNYEQYF.

This clonotype was observed many times. The V and J genes are TRBV10-3 and TRBJ2-2; the match to TRBD2 covers 12 bases. The J segment lost 1 base and the V segment lost 8 bases, leaving 14 bases of the junction unmatched. Germline lookup yields CDR1 ENHRY and CDR2 SYGVKD. The CDR3 sequence is 19 residues long. CDR3: CAIRWRLAGVGVNTGELFF. The CDR3 DNA sequence: TGTGCCATCCGTTGGAGACTAGCGGGAGTCGGGGTGAACACCGGGGAGCTGTTTTTT.

This clonotype was counted ten times or more. The V and J genes are TRBV9 and TRBJ1-6, with 7 bases aligning to TRBD1. The CDR3 runs to 15 residues. Germline loops: CDR1 SGDLS, CDR2 YYNGEE. Trimming removed 4 bases from V and 7 bases from J; junction bases left unmatched: 8. CDR3 in amino acids: CASSISRDSNSPLHF. CDR3 nucleotide sequence: TGTGCCAGCAGCATTTCCCGGGACAGCAATTCACCCCTCCACTTT. Together with reference TRBV9 and TRBJ1-6, the CDR3 gives the full variable domain: DSGVTQTPKHLITATGQRVTLRCSPRSGDLSVYWYQQSLDQGLQFLIQYYNGEERAKGNILERFSAQQFPDLHSELNLSSLELGDSALYFCASSISRDSNSPLHFGNGTRLTVT.